What follows describes a single T cell receptor beta chain. This table comes from immunoSEQ multiplex PCR, and its TCRdb copy is limited to in-frame clones, with some not included. The data contain about 99,000 clones, 92% of them singletons. This record comes from a study of T cell changes during pregnancy in multiple sclerosis. Trimming removed 5 bases from V and 0 bases from J, with 22 bases in between. In germline, CDR1 is SQVTM, CDR2 ANQGSEA. CDR3 size: 17 residues. This chain joins TRBV29-1 and TRBJ1-1, with D perhaps matching TRBD1 (5 bases). Here the sequenced sample was peripheral blood, taken after pregnancy. This clonotype originated in a female donor with multiple sclerosis, enrolled in a pregnancy study. The CDR3 reads CSVRRGGWSLMNTEAFF. Here the CDR3 DNA reads TGCAGCGTTCGCCGGGGGGGGTGGTCCTTAATGAACACTGAAGCTTTCTTT.